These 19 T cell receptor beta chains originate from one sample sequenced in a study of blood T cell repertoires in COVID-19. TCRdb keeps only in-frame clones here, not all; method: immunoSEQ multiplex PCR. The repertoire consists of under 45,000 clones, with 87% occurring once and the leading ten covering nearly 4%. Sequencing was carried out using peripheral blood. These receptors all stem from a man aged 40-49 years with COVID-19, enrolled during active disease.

The CDR3 loop reads CASSLDRVTPLNNEQFF. The CDR3 region has the DNA TGTGCCAGCAGCCTGGACAGGGTGACCCCCCTTAACAATGAGCAGTTCTTC. The chain combines TRBV7-3 with TRBJ2-1, with 8 bases fitting TRBD1. V shed 5 bases and J 5 bases; nucleotides not matched to a gene: 14. Germline V gene sequence: CDR1 SGHTA, CDR2 FQGTGA. The CDR3 contains 17 residues.

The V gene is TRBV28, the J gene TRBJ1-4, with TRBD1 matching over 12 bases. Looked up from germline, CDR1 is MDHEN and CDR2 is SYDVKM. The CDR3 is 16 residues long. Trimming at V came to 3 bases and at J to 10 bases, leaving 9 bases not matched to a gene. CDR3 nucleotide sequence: TGTGCCAGCAGTTTGGTCGGGACAGGGGGCCGGGGAAAACTGTTTTTT. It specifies CASSLVGTGGRGKLFF. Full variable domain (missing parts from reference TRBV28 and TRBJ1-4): DVKVTQSSRYLVKRTGEKVFLECVQDMDHENMFWYRQDPGLGLRLIYFSYDVKMKEKGDIPEGYSVSREKKERFSLILESASTNQTSMYLCASSLVGTGGRGKLFFGSGTQLSVL.

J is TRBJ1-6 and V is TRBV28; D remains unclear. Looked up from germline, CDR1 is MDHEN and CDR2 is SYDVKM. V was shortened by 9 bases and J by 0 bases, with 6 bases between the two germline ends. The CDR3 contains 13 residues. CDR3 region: CASTSSYNSPLHF. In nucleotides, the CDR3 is TGTGCCAGTACTAGCTCCTATAATTCACCCCTCCACTTT.

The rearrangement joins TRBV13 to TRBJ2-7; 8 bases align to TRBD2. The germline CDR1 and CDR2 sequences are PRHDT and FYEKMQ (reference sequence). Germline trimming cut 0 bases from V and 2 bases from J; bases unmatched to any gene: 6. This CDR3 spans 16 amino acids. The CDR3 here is CASSLGSSGGTYEQYF. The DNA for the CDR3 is TGTGCCAGCAGCTTAGGCAGCAGCGGGGGTACCTACGAGCAGTACTTC.

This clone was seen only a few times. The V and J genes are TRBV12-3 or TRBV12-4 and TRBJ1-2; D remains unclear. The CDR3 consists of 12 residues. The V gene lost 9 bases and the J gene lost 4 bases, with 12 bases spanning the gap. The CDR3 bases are TGTGCCAGTAATTCCCGGGGCTATGGCTACACCTTC. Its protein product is CASNSRGYGYTF.

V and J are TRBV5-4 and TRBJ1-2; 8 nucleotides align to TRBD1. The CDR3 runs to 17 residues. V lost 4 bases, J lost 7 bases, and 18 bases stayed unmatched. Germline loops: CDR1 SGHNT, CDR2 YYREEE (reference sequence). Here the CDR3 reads CASSLQGGGVGPFGYTF. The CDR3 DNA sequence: TGTGCCAGCAGCCTACAGGGGGGTGGAGTGGGCCCATTTGGCTACACCTTC. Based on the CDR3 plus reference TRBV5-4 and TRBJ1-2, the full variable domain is ETGVTQSPTHLIKTRGQQVTLRCSSQSGHNTVSWYQQALGQGPQFIFQYYREEENGRGNFPPRFSGLQFPNYSSELNVNALELDDSALYLCASSLQGGGVGPFGYTFGSGTRLTVV.

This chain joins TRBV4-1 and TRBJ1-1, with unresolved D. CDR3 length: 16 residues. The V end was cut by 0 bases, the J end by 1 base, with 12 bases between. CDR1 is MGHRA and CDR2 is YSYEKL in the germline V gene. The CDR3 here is CASSQERRNSNTEAFF. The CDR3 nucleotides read TGCGCCAGCAGCCAAGAAAGGAGGAATTCGAACACTGAAGCTTTCTTT.

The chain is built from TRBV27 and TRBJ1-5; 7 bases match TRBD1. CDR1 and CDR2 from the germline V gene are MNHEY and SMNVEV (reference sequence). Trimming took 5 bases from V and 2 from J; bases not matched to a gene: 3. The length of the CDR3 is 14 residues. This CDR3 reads CASSPTGGNQPQHF. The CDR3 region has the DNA TGTGCCAGCAGTCCCACAGGGGGCAATCAGCCCCAGCATTTT.

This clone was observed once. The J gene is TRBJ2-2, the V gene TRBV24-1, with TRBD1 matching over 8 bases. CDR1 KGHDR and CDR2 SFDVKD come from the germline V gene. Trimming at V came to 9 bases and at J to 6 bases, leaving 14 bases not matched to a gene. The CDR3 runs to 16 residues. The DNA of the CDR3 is TGTGCCACCCAAACCCGACAGGGGCTCCCTGCCGGGGAGCTGTTTTTT. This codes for CATQTRQGLPAGELFF.

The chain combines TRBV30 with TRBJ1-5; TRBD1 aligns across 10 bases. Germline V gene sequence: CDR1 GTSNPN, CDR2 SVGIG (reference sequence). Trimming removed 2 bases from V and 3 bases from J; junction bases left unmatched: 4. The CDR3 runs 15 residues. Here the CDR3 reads CAWSMGQGYNQPQHF. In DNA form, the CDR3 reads TGTGCCTGGAGTATGGGACAGGGGTACAATCAGCCCCAGCATTTT.

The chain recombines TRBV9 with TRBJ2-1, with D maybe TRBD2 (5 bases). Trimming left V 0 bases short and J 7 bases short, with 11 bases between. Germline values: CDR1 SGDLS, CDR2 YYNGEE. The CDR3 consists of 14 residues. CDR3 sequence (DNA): TGTGCCAGCAGCGTAGGAGGGTATGTGAATGAGCAGTTCTTC. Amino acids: CASSVGGYVNEQFF. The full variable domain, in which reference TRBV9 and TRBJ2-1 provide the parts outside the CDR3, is DSGVTQTPKHLITATGQRVTLRCSPRSGDLSVYWYQQSLDQGLQFLIQYYNGEERAKGNILERFSAQQFPDLHSELNLSSLELGDSALYFCASSVGGYVNEQFFGPGTRLTVL.

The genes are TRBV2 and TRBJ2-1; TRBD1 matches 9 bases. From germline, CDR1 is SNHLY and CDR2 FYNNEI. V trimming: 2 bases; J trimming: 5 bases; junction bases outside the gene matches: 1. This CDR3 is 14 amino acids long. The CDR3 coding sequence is TGTGCCAGCAGTGAAAGGACAGGGGACAATGAGCAGTTCTTC. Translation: CASSERTGDNEQFF.

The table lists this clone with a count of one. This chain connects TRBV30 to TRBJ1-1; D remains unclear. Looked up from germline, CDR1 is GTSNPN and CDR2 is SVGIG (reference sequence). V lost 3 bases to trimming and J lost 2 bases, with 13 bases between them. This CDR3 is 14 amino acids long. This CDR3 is CAWRYSWTNTEAFF. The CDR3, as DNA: TGTGCCTGGAGATATTCATGGACTAACACTGAAGCTTTCTTT.

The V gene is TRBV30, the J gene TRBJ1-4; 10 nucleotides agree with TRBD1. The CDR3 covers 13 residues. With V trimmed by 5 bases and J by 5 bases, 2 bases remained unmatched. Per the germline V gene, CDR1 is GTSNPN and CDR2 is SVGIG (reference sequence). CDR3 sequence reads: CAWGQGENEKLFF. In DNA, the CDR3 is TGTGCCTGGGGACAGGGGGAGAATGAAAAACTGTTTTTT.

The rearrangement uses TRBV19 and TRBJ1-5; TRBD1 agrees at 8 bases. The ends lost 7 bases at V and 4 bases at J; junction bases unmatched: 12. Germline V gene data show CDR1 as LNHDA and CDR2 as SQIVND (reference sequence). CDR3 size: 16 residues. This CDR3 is CASTKKAGGGNQPQHF. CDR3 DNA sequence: TGTGCCAGTACCAAAAAGGCAGGGGGCGGGAATCAGCCCCAGCATTTT. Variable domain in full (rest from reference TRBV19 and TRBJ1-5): DGGITQSPKYLFRKEGQNVTLSCEQNLNHDAMYWYRQDPGQGLRLIYYSQIVNDFQKGDIAEGYSVSREKKESFPLTVTSAQKNPTAFYLCASTKKAGGGNQPQHFGDGTRLSIL.

The CDR3 DNA is TGTGCTAGTGGCAACTACGAGCAGTACTTC. Residues: CASGNYEQYF. The chain uses TRBV12-5 and TRBJ2-7, with unresolved D. The CDR3 contains 10 residues. V shed 6 bases and J shed 3 bases, with 3 bases lying between them. Germline V gene lookup returns CDR1 LGHNT and CDR2 FRNRAP.

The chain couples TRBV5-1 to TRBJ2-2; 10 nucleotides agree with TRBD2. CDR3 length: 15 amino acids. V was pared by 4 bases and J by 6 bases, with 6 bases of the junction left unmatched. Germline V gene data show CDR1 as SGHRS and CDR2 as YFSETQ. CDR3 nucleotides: TGCGCCAGCAGCCTACCTCTAGCGGGGGCCGGGGAGCTGTTTTTT. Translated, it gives CASSLPLAGAGELFF.

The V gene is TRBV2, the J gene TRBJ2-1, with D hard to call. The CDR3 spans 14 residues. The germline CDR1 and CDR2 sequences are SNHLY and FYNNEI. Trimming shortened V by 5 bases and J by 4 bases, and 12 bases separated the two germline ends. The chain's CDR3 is CASSKGPLYNEQFF. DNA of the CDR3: TGTGCCAGCAGTAAAGGGCCTTTATACAATGAGCAGTTCTTC.

For the CDR3, the DNA is TGTGCCAGCAGCGTAACAGGGATCTCCTACAATGAGCAGTTCTTC. This sequence encodes CASSVTGISYNEQFF. The J gene is TRBJ2-1, the V gene TRBV9, with D perhaps matching TRBD1 (6 bases). The germline gives CDR1 SGDLS, CDR2 YYNGEE. This CDR3 spans 15 amino acids. V shed 1 base and J shed 0 bases, with 8 bases lying between them. Combining the CDR3 with reference TRBV9 and TRBJ2-1 gives the whole variable domain DSGVTQTPKHLITATGQRVTLRCSPRSGDLSVYWYQQSLDQGLQFLIQYYNGEERAKGNILERFSAQQFPDLHSELNLSSLELGDSALYFCASSVTGISYNEQFFGPGTRLTVL.